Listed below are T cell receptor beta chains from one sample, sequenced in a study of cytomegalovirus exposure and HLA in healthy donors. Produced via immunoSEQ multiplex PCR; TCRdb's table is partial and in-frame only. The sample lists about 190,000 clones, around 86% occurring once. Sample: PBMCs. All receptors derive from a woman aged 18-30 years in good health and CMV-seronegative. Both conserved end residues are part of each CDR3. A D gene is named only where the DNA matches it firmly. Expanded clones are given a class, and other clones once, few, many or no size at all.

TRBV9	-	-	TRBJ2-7	CASSLSGTPWHEQYF	TGTGCCAGCAGCCTAAGCGGTACTCCCTGGCACGAGCAGTACTTC
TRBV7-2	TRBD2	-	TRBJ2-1	CASSPASGANVRNEQFF	TGTGCCAGCAGCCCGGCTAGCGGGGCGAACGTTCGTAATGAGCAGTTCTTC
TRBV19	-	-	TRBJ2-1	CASSMQGLNEQFF	TGTGCCAGTAGTATGCAGGGTTTGAATGAGCAGTTCTTC
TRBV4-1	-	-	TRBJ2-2	CASSQLPVAGELFF	TGCGCCAGCAGCCAACTTCCAGTCGCCGGGGAGCTGTTTTTT
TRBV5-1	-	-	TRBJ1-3	CASSPSGASGNTIYF	TGCGCCAGCAGCCCCTCAGGGGCCTCTGGAAACACCATATATTTT
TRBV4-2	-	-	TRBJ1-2	CASSQEEQHNYGYTF	TGTGCCAGCAGCCAAGAGGAACAGCACAACTATGGCTACACCTTC
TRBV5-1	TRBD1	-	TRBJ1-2	CASSWGQGDSGYTF	TGCGCCAGCAGCTGGGGACAGGGAGACTCTGGCTACACCTTC
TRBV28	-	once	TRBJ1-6	CASSADRLNSPLHF	TGTGCCAGCAGCGCGGACAGATTAAATTCACCCCTCCACTTT
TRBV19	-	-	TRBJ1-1	CASNGAGRGMNTEAFF	TGTGCCAGTAATGGGGCTGGCAGGGGCATGAACACTGAAGCTTTCTTT
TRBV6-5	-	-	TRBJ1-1	CASSYRQENTEAFF	TGTGCCAGCAGTTACAGACAGGAGAACACTGAAGCTTTCTTT
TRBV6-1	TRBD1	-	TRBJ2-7	CASLRTGATYEQYF	TGTGCCAGCTTACGGACAGGGGCCACCTACGAGCAGTACTTC
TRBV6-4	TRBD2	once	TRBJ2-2	CASSVDSGRASGELFF	TGTGCCAGCAGTGTGGATTCCGGGAGGGCCAGCGGGGAGCTGTTTTTT
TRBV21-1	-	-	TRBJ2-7	CASRAGTGFYEQYF	TGTGCCAGCCGGGCGGGGACGGGATTCTACGAGCAGTACTTC
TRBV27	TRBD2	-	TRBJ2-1	CASSSGLAGNNEQFF	TGTGCCAGCAGTTCGGGACTAGCGGGGAACAATGAGCAGTTCTTC
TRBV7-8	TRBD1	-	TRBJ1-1	CASSHGQGYTEAFF	TGTGCCAGCAGCCACGGACAGGGTTACACTGAAGCTTTCTTT
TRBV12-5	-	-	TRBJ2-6	CASGLVQVVSGANVLTF	TGTGCTAGTGGTTTGGTACAGGTGGTCTCTGGGGCCAACGTCCTGACTTTC
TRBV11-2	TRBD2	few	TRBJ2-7	CASSLASIPGLAGGEQYF	TGTGCCAGCAGCTTAGCGTCGATCCCGGGACTAGCGGGAGGCGAGCAGTACTTC
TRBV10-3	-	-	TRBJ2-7	CAISAPGRTFYEQYF	TGTGCCATCAGTGCCCCTGGGCGAACCTTCTACGAGCAGTACTTC
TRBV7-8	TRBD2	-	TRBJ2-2	CASSLVAGGRTGELFF	TGTGCCAGCAGCTTAGTTGCGGGGGGGCGGACCGGGGAGCTGTTTTTT
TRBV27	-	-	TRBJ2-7	CASSDTISYEQYF	TGTGCCAGCAGTGATACAATATCCTACGAGCAGTACTTC
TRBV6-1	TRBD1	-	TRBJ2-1	CASNSDRVSNEQFF	TGTGCCAGCAACTCAGACAGGGTAAGCAATGAGCAGTTCTTC
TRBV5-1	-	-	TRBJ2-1	CASRGASYNEQFF	TGCGCCAGCAGGGGGGCTTCCTACAATGAGCAGTTCTTC
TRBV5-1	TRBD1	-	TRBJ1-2	CASSKDRAELYGYTF	TGCGCCAGCAGCAAGGACAGGGCGGAACTATATGGCTACACCTTC
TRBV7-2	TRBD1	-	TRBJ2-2	CASSFGSGGSTGELFF	TGTGCCAGCAGCTTCGGGTCAGGGGGCAGCACCGGGGAGCTGTTTTTT
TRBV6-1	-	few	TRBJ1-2	CASSSTDNYGYTF	TGTGCCAGCAGTTCGACAGATAACTATGGCTACACCTTC
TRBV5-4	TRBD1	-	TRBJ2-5	CASSRIPGQGLEETQYF	TGTGCCAGCAGCCGGATTCCGGGACAGGGGCTCGAAGAGACCCAGTACTTC
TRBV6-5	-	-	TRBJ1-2	CASSSSGINYGYTF	TGTGCCAGCAGTTCATCCGGGATTAACTATGGCTACACCTTC
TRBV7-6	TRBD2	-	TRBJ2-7	CASSLGLAGGLEQYF	TGTGCCAGCAGCTTGGGACTAGCGGGGGGGCTTGAGCAGTACTTC
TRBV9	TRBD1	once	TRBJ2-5	CASSTDRGETQYF	TGTGCCAGCAGCACAGACAGGGGAGAGACCCAGTACTTC
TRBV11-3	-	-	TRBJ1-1	CASSFHGESTEAFF	TGTGCCAGCAGCTTCCATGGGGAGAGCACTGAAGCTTTCTTT
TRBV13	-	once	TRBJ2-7	CASSLKGAYGGDEQYF	TGTGCCAGCAGCTTAAAGGGAGCGTACGGTGGAGACGAGCAGTACTTC
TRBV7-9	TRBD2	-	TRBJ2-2	CASSPGTSGSGGTGELFF	TGTGCCAGCAGCCCCGGGACTAGCGGGAGTGGTGGCACCGGGGAGCTGTTTTTT
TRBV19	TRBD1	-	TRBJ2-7	CASSSKGQASEQYF	TGTGCCAGTAGTTCCAAGGGACAGGCCTCCGAGCAGTACTTC
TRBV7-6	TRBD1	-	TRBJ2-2	CASTPIRGRNTGELFF	TGTGCCAGCACCCCGATAAGGGGGCGGAACACCGGGGAGCTGTTTTTT
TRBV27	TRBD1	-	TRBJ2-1	CASSARQGVYNEQFF	TGTGCCAGCAGTGCACGACAGGGGGTCTACAATGAGCAGTTCTTC
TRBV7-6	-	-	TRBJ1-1	CASSREALGSTEAFF	TGTGCCAGCAGCCGGGAGGCTTTGGGCAGCACTGAAGCTTTCTTT
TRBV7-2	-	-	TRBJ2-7	CASSSRIGISGTRAYEQYF	TGTGCCAGCAGCTCCAGGATTGGGATTAGCGGAACCCGGGCCTACGAGCAGTACTTC
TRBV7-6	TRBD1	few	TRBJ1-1	CASSGRTGEHPTEAFF	TGTGCCAGCAGCGGACGGACAGGGGAACATCCCACTGAAGCTTTCTTT
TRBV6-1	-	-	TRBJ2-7	CASSRTSYEQYF	TGTGCCAGCAGTCGTACTTCATACGAGCAGTACTTC